The source of this T cell receptor beta chain is a study of T-cell memory formation after mild COVID-19. Study-level results: Day 15 to 85 contractors were CD4/CD8 balanced; later expanders leaned CD4+.

V gave up 1 base and J gave up 5 bases; unmatched junction bases: 8. The CDR3 has 17 amino acids. Germline V lookup: CDR1 LGHNA, CDR2 YNFKEQ. In TCRdb, the 5' RACE reads were re-called with MiXCR into one record per CDR3 protein. The sample holds 470,000 or so distinct CDR3 sequences, under 20% seen once. Details on this clonotype: Its antigen is undetermined.

The sequencing sample was made of PBMCs or a T cell subset sorted from them (not recorded which). The V call is TRBV4-2, the J call TRBJ2-2, with 9 positions matching TRBD2. The receptor comes from a man aged 18 to 29 who had mild COVID-19 (a few samples of this study predate the infection). Cell type and time point are not known. The CDR3 DNA sequence: TGTGCCAGCAGCCAAGGCGGGGGGGCCGGCTTTACCGGGGAGCTGTTTTTT. The encoded protein is CASSQGGGAGFTGELFF.